This T cell receptor beta chain was recovered during a study of T cells in localized non-small cell lung cancer. This clone was observed a single time. Clones were sequenced by immunoSEQ multiplex PCR, and TCRdb holds only the in-frame ones, with some missing. The table lists roughly 13,000 clones, more than 75% of them singletons, with 25% to 35% in the top ten. V lost 6 bases and J 1 base, leaving 14 bases between the germline ends. This CDR3 has 15 amino acids. The germline V gene has CDR1 MNHEY and CDR2 SVGAGI. The sequence was collected from a male donor aged 60 or older with stage I squamous cell lung carcinoma. The sample consisted of peripheral blood, taken before any cancer treatment. This chain links TRBV6-5 with TRBJ2-3, with unresolved D. The CDR3: CASRAQPRGTDTQYF. The CDR3 DNA is TGTGCCAGCAGAGCACAGCCGCGCGGCACAGATACGCAGTATTTT.